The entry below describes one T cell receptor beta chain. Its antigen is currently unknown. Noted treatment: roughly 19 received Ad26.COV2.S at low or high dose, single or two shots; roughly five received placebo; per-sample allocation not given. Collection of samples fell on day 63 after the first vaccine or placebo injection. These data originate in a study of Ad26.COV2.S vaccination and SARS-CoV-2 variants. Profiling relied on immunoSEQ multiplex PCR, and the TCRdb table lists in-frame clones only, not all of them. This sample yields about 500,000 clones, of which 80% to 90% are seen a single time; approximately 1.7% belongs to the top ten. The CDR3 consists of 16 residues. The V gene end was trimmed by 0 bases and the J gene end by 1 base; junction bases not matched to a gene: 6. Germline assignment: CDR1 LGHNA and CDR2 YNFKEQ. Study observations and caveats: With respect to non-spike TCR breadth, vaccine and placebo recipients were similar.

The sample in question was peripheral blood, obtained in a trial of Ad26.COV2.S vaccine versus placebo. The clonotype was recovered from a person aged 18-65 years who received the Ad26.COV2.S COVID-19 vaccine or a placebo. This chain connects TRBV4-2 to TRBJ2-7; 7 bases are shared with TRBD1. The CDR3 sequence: CASSQEQQGHSYEQYF. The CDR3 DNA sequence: TGTGCCAGCAGCCAAGAACAACAGGGGCATTCCTACGAGCAGTACTTC.